This entry lists 28 T cell receptor beta chains sequenced from one sample in a study of blood T cell repertoires in COVID-19. Here immunoSEQ multiplex PCR was the method, and the copy in TCRdb shows in-frame clones only, minus some. The sample shows 200,000 or so clones, 70% to 90% of them seen only once. The source material was PBMCs or T cells enriched from blood (not recorded which). The receptors stem from a woman in her late teens or twenties who had recovered from COVID-19.

This rearrangement joins TRBV15 to TRBJ2-1, with 12 bases matching TRBD1. In germline, CDR1 is LNHNV, CDR2 YYDKDF (reference sequence). This CDR3 is built from 16 residues. The V gene end was trimmed by 4 bases and the J gene end by 10 bases; junction bases not matched to a gene: 11. The CDR3 DNA is TGTGCCACCAGCACGGGGACAGGGGGCGCCGGGGGAGAGCAGTTCTTC. Translation gives CATSTGTGGAGGEQFF. The full variable domain, in which reference TRBV15 and TRBJ2-1 provide the parts outside the CDR3, is DAMVIQNPRYQVTQFGKPVTLSCSQTLNHNVMYWYQQKSSQAPKLLFHYYDKDFNNEADTPDNFQSRRPNTSFCFLDIRSPGLGDTAMYLCATSTGTGGAGGEQFFGPGTRLTVL.

The chain has TRBV7-2 and TRBJ2-3, with 7 bases identical to TRBD2. The CDR3 runs to 13 residues. Germline values: CDR1 SGHTA, CDR2 FQGNSA. V shed 0 bases, J shed 6 bases, and the junction held 0 bases outside the gene matches. The CDR3 coding sequence is TGTGCCAGCAGCTTAGCCGGGGGGGATACGCAGTATTTT. It specifies CASSLAGGDTQYF.

This clone was found a few times. The V gene is TRBV12-3 or TRBV12-4, the J gene TRBJ1-2; perhaps TRBD1 as D (6 bases). This CDR3 comprises 11 residues. V lost 4 bases and J 12 bases, leaving 12 bases between the germline ends. CDR3 DNA: TGTGCCAGCAGTTCCGAACAGGGAAACACCTTC. Its protein is CASSSEQGNTF.

The chain joins TRBV5-1 to TRBJ1-1; 8 bases are a match to TRBD1. From germline, CDR1 is SGHRS and CDR2 YFSETQ. The CDR3 totals 17 residues. J lost 1 base, V lost 4 bases, and 12 bases had no gene match. The CDR3 sequence: CASSLGTGGVGNTEAFF. Written as DNA, the CDR3 is TGCGCCAGCAGCCTCGGGACAGGAGGTGTGGGGAACACTGAAGCTTTCTTT.

The J gene is TRBJ1-1, the V gene TRBV28; no clear D gene. Per germline, CDR1 MDHEN and CDR2 SYDVKM. This CDR3 is 13 amino acids long. V shed 4 bases and J shed 6 bases, with 12 bases lying between them. CDR3 sequence: CASSSPRLPEAFF. The DNA of the CDR3 is TGTGCCAGCAGTTCCCCTAGATTGCCTGAAGCTTTCTTT.

As DNA, the CDR3 is TGCGCCAGCAGCCAAGATCCGACAGGCGGAAACACCATATATTTT. This gives the protein CASSQDPTGGNTIYF. This chain joins TRBV4-1 and TRBJ1-3, with D possibly matching TRBD1 (6 bases). The germline CDR1 and CDR2 sequences are MGHRA and YSYEKL. The CDR3 covers 15 residues. The V end was cut by 0 bases, the J end by 4 bases, with 10 bases between.

This clone has just one count. The chain joins TRBV5-4 to TRBJ1-1; TRBD1 is a possible D gene (6 bases). This CDR3 region has 14 residues. Trimming stripped 3 bases from V and 3 bases from J, with 12 bases between. The germline V gene encodes CDR1 SGHNT and CDR2 YYREEE (reference sequence). The CDR3 sequence: CASSYPDRHTEAFF. The CDR3 nucleotides are TGTGCCAGCAGCTACCCGGACAGACACACTGAAGCTTTCTTT.

This clone showed up just once. The chain uses TRBV5-8 and TRBJ1-2; D might be TRBD1 (6 bases). Germline CDR1 reads SGHTS; CDR2 reads YDEGEE. CDR3 length: 12 residues. Trimming took 0 bases from V and 10 from J, leaving 10 bases between them. The CDR3 protein is CASSLVGGFYTF. The DNA of the CDR3 is TGTGCCAGCAGCTTGGTAGGGGGATTCTACACCTTC.

This chain connects TRBV2 to TRBJ1-6, with 9 bases that match TRBD1. The germline V gene has CDR1 SNHLY and CDR2 FYNNEI. V was pared by 7 bases and J by 5 bases, with 3 bases of the junction left unmatched. The CDR3 contains 14 residues. CDR3 nucleotide sequence: TGTGCCAGCACCAGGACAGGGGATAATTCACCCCTCCACTTT. Its translation: CASTRTGDNSPLHF.

The chain joins TRBV28 to TRBJ1-2; 11 nucleotides agree with TRBD1. This CDR3 is built from 15 residues. Losses at the gene ends were 8 bases for V and 2 bases for J; bases not matched to a gene: 7. Germline CDR1 and CDR2: MDHEN and SYDVKM. The CDR3 region has the DNA TGTGCCAGCGGATTCGGGACAGGGGGAAACTATGGCTACACCTTC. Protein product: CASGFGTGGNYGYTF.

The chain employs TRBV18 and TRBJ2-6; tentatively, D is TRBD1 (5 bases). V lost 4 bases and J 0 bases, leaving 13 bases between the germline ends. The germline V gene encodes CDR1 KGHSH and CDR2 LQKENI. There are 17 residues in the CDR3. The CDR3 here is CASSRGRAASGANVLTF. The CDR3 bases are TGTGCCAGCTCACGAGGCAGGGCGGCCTCTGGGGCCAACGTCCTGACTTTC.

The rearrangement links TRBV4-1 to TRBJ2-1; perhaps TRBD1 as D (6 bases). Germline-derived CDR1 and CDR2 are MGHRA and YSYEKL. The CDR3 spans 16 residues. Trimming pared 1 base from V and 12 bases from J, leaving 22 bases between. The CDR3 reads CASSQGPGAEPSGQFF. The CDR3 DNA reads TGCGCCAGCAGCCAAGGTCCAGGGGCCGAACCTTCTGGGCAGTTCTTC.

The gene calls are TRBV3-1 (or the pseudogene TRBV3-2) and TRBJ1-5, with a tentative D call TRBD1 (5 bases). V was shortened by 2 bases and J by 10 bases, with 15 bases between the two germline ends. CDR1 and CDR2 (germline): LGHDT, YNNKEL (reference sequence). The CDR3 spans 14 residues. The CDR3 DNA is TGTGCCAGCAGCCAAATGAAGGACAATTCTCCCCAGCATTTT. It translates to CASSQMKDNSPQHF.

The chain combines TRBV19 with TRBJ1-6; D not certain. Deletions cut 3 bases from V and 7 bases from J, with 19 bases between. Germline CDR1 LNHDA, CDR2 SQIVND (reference sequence). The CDR3 loop spans 17 amino acids. Here the CDR3 DNA reads TGTGCCAGTAGTATTAGGCCGCAGGCTCGTGTAAATTCACCCCTCCACTTT. Its translation: CASSIRPQARVNSPLHF.

The V call is TRBV19, the J call TRBJ1-1, with no clear D. CDR1 is LNHDA and CDR2 is SQIVND in the germline V gene (reference sequence). V was shortened by 3 bases and J by 1 base, with 3 bases between the two germline ends. This CDR3 has 12 residues. CDR3 sequence: CASSIGNTEAFF. CDR3 bases: TGTGCCAGTAGTATCGGGAACACTGAAGCTTTCTTT.

The gene calls are TRBV13 and TRBJ1-4, with TRBD1 matching over 7 bases. Germline CDR1 reads PRHDT; CDR2 reads FYEKMQ (reference sequence). V was clipped by 3 bases and J by 6 bases; unmatched bases: 7. This CDR3 is 15 amino acids long. The CDR3 sequence: CASSFKGGIHEKLFF. In DNA form, the CDR3 reads TGTGCCAGCAGCTTTAAAGGGGGCATACATGAAAAACTGTTTTTT.

The J gene is TRBJ1-2, the V gene TRBV28, with D unclear. The ends were cut back, 4 bases at V and 7 bases at J, with 19 bases in the middle. The CDR3 is 15 residues long. The V gene's germline CDR1 is MDHEN and CDR2 SYDVKM. The CDR3 DNA follows: TGTGCCAGCAGTTCGGAGCCACAAAGAACGGGTGGCTACACCTTC. The encoded protein is CASSSEPQRTGGYTF.

J is TRBJ2-5 and V is TRBV4-1, with unresolved D. The germline gives CDR1 MGHRA, CDR2 YSYEKL. Trimming left V 4 bases short and J 9 bases short, with 9 bases between. The CDR3 is 11 amino acids. This CDR3 is CASSRSGSQYF. The CDR3 DNA follows: TGCGCCAGCAGCCGCTCGGGTTCCCAGTACTTC.

This clone was seen a single time. The V and J genes are TRBV11-2 and TRBJ2-7; TRBD2 agrees at 7 bases. Germline V gene lookup returns CDR1 SGHAT and CDR2 FQNNGV. With V trimmed by 6 bases and J by 1 base, 9 bases remained unmatched. The CDR3 has 15 amino acids. CDR3 in DNA: TGTGCCAGCAGATTCCGCGGGGGAGCTTCCTACGAGCAGTACTTC. Amino acids: CASRFRGGASYEQYF.

The chain employs TRBV19 and TRBJ1-4; D gene unclear. This CDR3 has 14 amino acids. Trimming left V 2 bases short and J 8 bases short, with 12 bases between. Germline V lookup: CDR1 LNHDA, CDR2 SQIVND (reference sequence). The CDR3 sequence is CASSIWRVGEKLFF. CDR3 in DNA: TGTGCCAGTAGTATATGGAGGGTAGGAGAAAAACTGTTTTTT.

This chain joins TRBV19 and TRBJ1-5; D perhaps matches TRBD1 (5 bases). Trimming cost V 4 bases and J 6 bases, with 10 bases left between them. Germline-derived CDR1 and CDR2 are LNHDA and SQIVND (reference sequence). CDR3 length equals 13 residues. The DNA of the CDR3 is TGTGCCAGTAGTACAGGGTCAATTCAGCCCCAGCATTTT. Translation: CASSTGSIQPQHF.

The chain recombines TRBV6-5 with TRBJ2-2, with 9 bases matching TRBD2. The CDR3 spans 16 residues. The V gene end was trimmed by 4 bases and the J gene end by 0 bases; junction bases not matched to a gene: 3. Per germline, CDR1 MNHEY and CDR2 SVGAGI. The CDR3 coding sequence is TGTGCCAGCAGTTTCCTAGCGGGAACGAACACCGGGGAGCTGTTTTTT. Translated: CASSFLAGTNTGELFF.

V gene TRBV19 combines with J gene TRBJ2-2, with 12 bases aligning to TRBD1. Trimming at V came to 9 bases and at J to 6 bases, leaving 8 bases not matched to a gene. The CDR3 contains 15 residues. Germline CDR1 is LNHDA and CDR2 is SQIVND (reference sequence). This chain's CDR3 is CASNRGQGASGELFF. The DNA for the CDR3 is TGTGCCAGCAATAGGGGACAGGGGGCTTCCGGGGAGCTGTTTTTT.

The rearrangement links TRBV5-1 to TRBJ1-1; D remains ambiguous. CDR1 and CDR2 (germline): SGHRS, YFSETQ. Trimming took 5 bases from V and 3 from J, leaving 11 bases between them. This CDR3 region has 13 residues. The chain's CDR3 is CASSTDGDTEAFF. The CDR3 nucleotides are TGCGCCAGCAGTACTGACGGGGACACTGAAGCTTTCTTT.

The rearrangement joins TRBV4-1 to TRBJ1-5; 12 bases are a match to TRBD1. The CDR3 consists of 20 residues. The germline gives CDR1 MGHRA, CDR2 YSYEKL. V was pared by 2 bases and J by 0 bases, with 11 bases of the junction left unmatched. CDR3 loop: CASSQPRDRGLAFSNQPQHF. CDR3 sequence (DNA): TGCGCCAGCAGCCAACCTAGGGACAGGGGGCTAGCGTTTAGCAATCAGCCCCAGCATTTT.

The CDR3 nucleotides read TGTGCCAGCAGTCAAGACCCCGCCAGGGCAAACTCCTACGAGCAGTACTTC. Amino acid sequence: CASSQDPARANSYEQYF. V and J are TRBV6-2 or TRBV6-3 and TRBJ2-7; possibly TRBD1 for D (5 bases). V shed 5 bases and J shed 0 bases, with 20 bases lying between them. This CDR3 is 17 amino acids long. Germline CDR1 reads MNHEY; CDR2 reads SVGEGT.

This chain uses TRBV3-1 (or the pseudogene TRBV3-2) with TRBJ2-1; 9 positions match TRBD2. This CDR3 has 16 residues. The J segment lost 3 bases and the V segment lost 4 bases, leaving 7 bases of the junction unmatched. Germline V lookup: CDR1 LGHDT, CDR2 YNNKEL (reference sequence). This CDR3 reads CASSPFLSGGYNEQFF. For the CDR3, the DNA is TGTGCCAGCAGCCCTTTCCTTAGCGGGGGCTACAATGAGCAGTTCTTC.

The chain combines TRBV21-1 with TRBJ2-3; TRBD2 was called by the table and not checked on the DNA. TRBV21-1 is a recognized pseudogene. The CDR3 loop spans 15 amino acids. CDR3: CAIPKGLAGSDTQYF. The CDR3 DNA reads as TGTGCCATCCCAAAAGGGCTAGCGGGGTCAGATACGCAGTATTTT.